This TCR beta chain was identified during a study of molecular identifiers for immune sequencing clone quantification. For bulk TCR libraries, previously described methods and listed TCR primers were used. From the PCR reads, TCRdb called clonotypes with MiXCR, one entry per CDR3 protein. The sample includes just under 650,000 distinct CDR3 sequences, about 20% of them seen just once. Many counts were recorded for this clonotype. The TCR was taken from a human donor in good health. Some libraries in this study had Jurkat cell RNA spiked in. Material: naive CD8+ T cells from blood, with Jurkat cell RNA spiked in. The subset: FACS-sorted CD8+CD4-CCR7+CD45RA+ naive T cells.

The CDR3 nucleotides are TGTGCCAGTAGCCCCGGGACAGGGGAAGGCTATACGCAGTATTTT. This codes for CASSPGTGEGYTQYF. V usage is TRBV19 and J usage is TRBJ2-3; 10 bases fit TRBD1. The V gene's germline CDR1 is LNHDA and CDR2 SQIVND (reference sequence). The CDR3 is 15 residues long. V shed 6 bases, J shed 7 bases, and the junction held 10 bases outside the gene matches.